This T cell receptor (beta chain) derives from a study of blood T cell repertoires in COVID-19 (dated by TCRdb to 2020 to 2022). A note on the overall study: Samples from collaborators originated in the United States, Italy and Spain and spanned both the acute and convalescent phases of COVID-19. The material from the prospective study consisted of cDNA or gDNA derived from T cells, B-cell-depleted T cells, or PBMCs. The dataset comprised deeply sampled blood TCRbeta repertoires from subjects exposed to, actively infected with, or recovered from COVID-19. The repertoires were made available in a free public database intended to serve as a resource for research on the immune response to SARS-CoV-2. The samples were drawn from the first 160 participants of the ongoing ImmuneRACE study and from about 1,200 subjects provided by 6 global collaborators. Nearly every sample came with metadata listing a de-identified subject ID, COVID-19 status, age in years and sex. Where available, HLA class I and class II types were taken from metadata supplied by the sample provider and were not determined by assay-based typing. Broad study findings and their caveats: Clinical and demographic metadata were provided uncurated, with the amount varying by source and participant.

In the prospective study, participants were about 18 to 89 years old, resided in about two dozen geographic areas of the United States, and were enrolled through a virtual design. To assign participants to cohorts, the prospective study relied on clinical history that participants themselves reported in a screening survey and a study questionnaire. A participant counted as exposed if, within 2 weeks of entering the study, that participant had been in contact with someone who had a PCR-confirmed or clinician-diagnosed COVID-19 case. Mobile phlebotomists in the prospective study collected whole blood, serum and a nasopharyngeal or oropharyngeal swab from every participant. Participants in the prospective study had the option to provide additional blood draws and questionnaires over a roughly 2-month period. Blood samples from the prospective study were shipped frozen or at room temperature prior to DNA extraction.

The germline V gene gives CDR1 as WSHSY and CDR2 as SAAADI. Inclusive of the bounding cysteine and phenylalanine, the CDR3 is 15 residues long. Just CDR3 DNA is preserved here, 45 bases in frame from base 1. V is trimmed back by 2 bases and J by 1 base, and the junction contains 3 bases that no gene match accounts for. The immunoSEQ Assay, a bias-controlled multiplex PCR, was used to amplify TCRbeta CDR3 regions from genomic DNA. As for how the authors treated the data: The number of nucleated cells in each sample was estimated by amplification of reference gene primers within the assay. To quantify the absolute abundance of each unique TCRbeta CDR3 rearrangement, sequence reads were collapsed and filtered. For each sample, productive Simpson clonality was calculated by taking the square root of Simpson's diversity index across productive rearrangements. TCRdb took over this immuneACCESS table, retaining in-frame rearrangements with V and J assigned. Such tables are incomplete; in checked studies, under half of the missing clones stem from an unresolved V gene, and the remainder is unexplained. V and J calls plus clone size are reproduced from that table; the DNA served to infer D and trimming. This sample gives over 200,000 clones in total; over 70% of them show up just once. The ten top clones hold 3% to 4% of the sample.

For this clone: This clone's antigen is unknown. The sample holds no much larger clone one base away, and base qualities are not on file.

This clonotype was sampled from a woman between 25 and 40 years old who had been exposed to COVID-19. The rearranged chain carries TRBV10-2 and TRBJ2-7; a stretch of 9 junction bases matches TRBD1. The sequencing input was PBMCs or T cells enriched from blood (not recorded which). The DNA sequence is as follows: TGCGCCAGCAGTGAGGAGGACAGGGGTTCCTACGAGCAGTACTTC. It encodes CASSEEDRGSYEQYF.